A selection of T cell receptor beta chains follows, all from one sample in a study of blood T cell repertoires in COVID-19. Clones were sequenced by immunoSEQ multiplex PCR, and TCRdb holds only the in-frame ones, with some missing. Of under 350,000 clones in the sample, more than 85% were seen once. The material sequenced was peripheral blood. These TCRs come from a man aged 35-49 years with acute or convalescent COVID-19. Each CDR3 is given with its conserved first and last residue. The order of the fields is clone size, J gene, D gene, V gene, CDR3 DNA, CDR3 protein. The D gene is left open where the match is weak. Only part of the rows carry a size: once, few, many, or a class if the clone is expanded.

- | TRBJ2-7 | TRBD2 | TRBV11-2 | TGTGCCAGCAGCCCGCTAGCGGGGCGTTTGGGCGAGCAGTACTTC | CASSPLAGRLGEQYF
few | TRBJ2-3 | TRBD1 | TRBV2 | TGTGCCAGCAAAATCAGGGGGCGGCTAGAGCAGTATTTT | CASKIRGRLEQYF
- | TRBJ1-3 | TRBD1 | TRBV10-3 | TGTGCCATCACCGGGACAGACCGAAACACCATATATTTT | CAITGTDRNTIYF
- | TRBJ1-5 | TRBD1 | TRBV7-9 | TGTGCCAGCAGCTTAGCCAGACAGGGGAGCCAGCCCCAGCATTTT | CASSLARQGSQPQHF
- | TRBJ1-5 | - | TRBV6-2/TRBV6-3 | TGTGCCAGCAGTTTAGACATATATCAGCCCCAGCATTTT | CASSLDIYQPQHF
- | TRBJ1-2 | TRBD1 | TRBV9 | TGTGCCAGCAGCGTCCAGACAGGGGGAGTCTATGGCTACACCTTC | CASSVQTGGVYGYTF
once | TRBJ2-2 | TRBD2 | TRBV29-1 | TGCAGCGTCGGAGCGGGGACCGGGGAGCTGTTTTTT | CSVGAGTGELFF
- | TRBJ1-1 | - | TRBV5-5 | TGTGCCAGCAGCAGTTACACCCGTCCGGGGGCTTTCTTT | CASSSYTRPGAFF
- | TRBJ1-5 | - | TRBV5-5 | TGTGCCAGCAGCCAACCCCCAGGCGCGCCCCAGCATTTT | CASSQPPGAPQHF
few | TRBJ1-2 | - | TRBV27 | TGTGCCAGCAGTTCCTCCTACAGATACTATGGCTACACCTTC | CASSSSYRYYGYTF
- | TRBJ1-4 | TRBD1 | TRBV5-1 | TGCGCCAGCAGCTCATCCGGGACAGGGGCAACAAGGGCTAATGAAAAACTGTTTTTT | CASSSSGTGATRANEKLFF
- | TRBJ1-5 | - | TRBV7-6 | TGTGCCAGCAGCTTAGGAGGGATGCGCAATCAGCCCCAGCATTTT | CASSLGGMRNQPQHF
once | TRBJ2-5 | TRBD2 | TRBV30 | TGTGCCTGGAGACGGGGGGGATTTCAAGAGACCCAGTACTTC | CAWRRGGFQETQYF
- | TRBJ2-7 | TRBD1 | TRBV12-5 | TGTGCTAGTGGTACTGGGACAGGGGGCATAGGATCCTACGAGCAGTACTTC | CASGTGTGGIGSYEQYF
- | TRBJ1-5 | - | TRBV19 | TGTGCCAGTGCCCTTCCAGGGAACCAGCCCCAGCATTTT | CASALPGNQPQHF
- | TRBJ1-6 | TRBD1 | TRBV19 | TGTGCCAGTCGGGACAGGGAGAACTTGGCACCCCTCCACTTT | CASRDRENLAPLHF
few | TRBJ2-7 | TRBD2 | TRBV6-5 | TGTGCCAGCAGTTACTCGGGGGGGAAGGACTACGAGCAGTACTTC | CASSYSGGKDYEQYF
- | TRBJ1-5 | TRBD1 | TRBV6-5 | TGTGCCAGCAGTTACCCCGGGACAGGGGACCAGCCCCAGCATTTT | CASSYPGTGDQPQHF
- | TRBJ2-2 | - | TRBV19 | TGTGCCAGTAGTATGCATCAAAAACAGGGCAGCGGGGAGCTGTTTTTT | CASSMHQKQGSGELFF
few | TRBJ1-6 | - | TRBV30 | TGTGCCTGGAGTGTATCGGGGGGAGGGAGGTCACCCCTCCACTTT | CAWSVSGGGRSPLHF
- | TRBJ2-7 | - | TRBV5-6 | TGTGCCAGCAGCCACAGGGGGGGATCCTACGAGCAGTACTTC | CASSHRGGSYEQYF
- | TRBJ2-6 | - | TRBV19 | TGTGCCAGTAGTATGGTGAAACTGGAGCCTGGGGCCAACGTCCTGACTTTC | CASSMVKLEPGANVLTF
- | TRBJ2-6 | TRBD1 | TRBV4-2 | TGTGCCAGCAGCCGCACAGGGGCAGGGGCCAACGTCCTGACTTTC | CASSRTGAGANVLTF
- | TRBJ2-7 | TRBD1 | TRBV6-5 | TGTGCCAGCAGCCGGACAGGGACTTCGTACGAGCAGTACTTC | CASSRTGTSYEQYF
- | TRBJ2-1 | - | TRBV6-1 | TGTGCCAGCAGTGAAGCGCAAAGGGACGGGGGAGTCTTC | CASSEAQRDGGVF
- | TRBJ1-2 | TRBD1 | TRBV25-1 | TGTGCCAGCAGCCAGACAGGGAACGGCTACACCTTC | CASSQTGNGYTF
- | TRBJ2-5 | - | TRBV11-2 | TGTGCCAGCGGGAGAAGGGAGACCCAGTACTTC | CASGRRETQYF
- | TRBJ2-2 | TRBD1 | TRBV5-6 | TGTGCCAGCAGCTATACCGGGACAGCGAACACCGGGGAGCTGTTTTTT | CASSYTGTANTGELFF
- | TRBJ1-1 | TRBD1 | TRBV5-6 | TGTGCCAGCAGCTCTCGGGCGACAGGGATGAACACTGAAGCTTTCTTT | CASSSRATGMNTEAFF
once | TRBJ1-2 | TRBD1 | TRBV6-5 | TGTGCCAGCAGCGTATCCAGGGGGCTTGGCTACACCTTC | CASSVSRGLGYTF
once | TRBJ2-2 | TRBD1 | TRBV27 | TGTGCCAGCAGGACCGAAGGGACAGGGAACACCGGGGAGCTGTTTTTT | CASRTEGTGNTGELFF
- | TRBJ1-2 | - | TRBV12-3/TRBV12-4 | TGTGCCAGCAGCAGGACAGCAAACTATGGCTACACCTTC | CASSRTANYGYTF
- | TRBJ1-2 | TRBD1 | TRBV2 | TGTGCCAGCACCTCTGACAGGGACCTTAACTATGGCTACACCTTC | CASTSDRDLNYGYTF
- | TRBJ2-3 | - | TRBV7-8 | TGTGCCAGCAGCTTAGGGACAGTCGATATGGATACGCAGTATTTT | CASSLGTVDMDTQYF
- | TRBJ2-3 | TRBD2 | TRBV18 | TGTGCCAGCTCACCTGAGACTAGCGGGGGAGTAGATACGCAGTATTTT | CASSPETSGGVDTQYF
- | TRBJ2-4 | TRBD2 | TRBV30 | TGTGCCTGGGCGGCTAGCGGTGGGAACATTCAGTACTTC | CAWAASGGNIQYF
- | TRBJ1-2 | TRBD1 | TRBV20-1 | TGCAGTGCTAGTATCATGGGACAGGGGGACTATGGCTACACCTTC | CSASIMGQGDYGYTF
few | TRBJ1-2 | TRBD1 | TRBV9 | TGTGCCAGCAGCGCCCGACAGGGGGAGGGCTATGGCTACACCTTC | CASSARQGEGYGYTF
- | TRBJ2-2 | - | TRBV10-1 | TGCGCCAGCAGTGACGGGGAAGGGGAGCTGTTTTTT | CASSDGEGELFF
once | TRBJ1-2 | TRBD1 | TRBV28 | TGTGCCAGCAGTAGGACAGGGGGATCTGGCTACACCTTC | CASSRTGGSGYTF
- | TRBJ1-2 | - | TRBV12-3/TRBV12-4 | TGTGCCAGCAGTTTACGGGGGGCTGAGGGCTACACCTTC | CASSLRGAEGYTF
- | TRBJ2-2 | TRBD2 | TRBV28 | TGTGCCAGCAGTTTACGGAGGGAGGGCGGGGAGCTGTTTTTT | CASSLRREGGELFF
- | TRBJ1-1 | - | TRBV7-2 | TGTGCCAGCAGCTTAGCGCGGGAGCAAGAAGCTTTCTTT | CASSLAREQEAFF
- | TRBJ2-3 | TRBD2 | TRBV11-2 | TGTGCCAGCAGCTTCAGCGGGACTACCACAGATACGCAGTATTTT | CASSFSGTTTDTQYF